The clone carrying this T cell receptor beta chain has just one count. Its antigen is not known. This record belongs to a study of cytotoxic CD8 clonotypes in ibrutinib-treated CLL. Across the whole study: After a median of around six years, 14 patients stayed remitted and 12 progressed; responses had been partial in around 25 and complete in 2. Samples had a mean of around 260,000 productive templates and 94,082 productive rearrangements.

General study points: Clonality measured at baseline exceeded age-matched healthy donors, tracking circulating CD8+ T-cell counts.

Here immunoSEQ multiplex PCR was the method, and the copy in TCRdb shows in-frame clones only, minus some. This table has approximately 130,000 clones, 84% appearing once. With V trimmed by 6 bases and J by 0 bases, 5 bases remained unmatched. CDR1 and CDR2 (germline): LNHDA, SQIVND (reference sequence). This CDR3 has 14 residues. This TCR was recovered from a human donor with chronic lymphocytic leukemia. This specimen consisted of PBMCs, obtained after 24 months of ibrutinib treatment. The chain uses TRBV19 and TRBJ2-7; 7 bases fit TRBD1. This CDR3 reads CASSVTGRSYEQYF. CDR3 nucleotides: TGTGCCAGTAGCGTGACAGGGCGCTCCTACGAGCAGTACTTC.